One and the same sample provided the 27 T cell receptor beta chains below, sequenced in a study of blood T cells in healthy people across ages. A sample-barcoded 5' primer and a J-beta primer mix were used in a second PCR of roughly 7 to 12 cycles. MiXCR, applied by TCRdb to the 5' RACE reads, yields one record per CDR3 protein. Of around 1.1 million distinct CDR3 sequences in the sample, around two fifths were seen once. The material sequenced was blood. These receptors all come from a man younger than 35 in good health.

The table lists this clonotype with a count of one. The chain carries TRBV7-8 and TRBJ2-6; TRBD1 matches 9 bases. Per the germline V gene, CDR1 is SGHVS and CDR2 is FQNEAQ. The CDR3 sequence is 20 residues long. Trimming took 4 bases from V and 0 from J; bases not matched to a gene: 13. The CDR3: CASSSPRDRATSSGANVLTF. CDR3 in DNA: TGTGCCAGCAGCTCTCCCCGGGACAGGGCCACGAGCTCTGGGGCCAACGTCCTGACTTTC. Full variable domain (outside the CDR3, taken from reference TRBV7-8 and TRBJ2-6): GAGVSQSPRYKVAKRGQDVALRCDPISGHVSLFWYQQALGQGPEFLTYFQNEAQLDKSGLPSDRFFAERPEGSVSTLKIQRTQQEDSAVYLCASSSPRDRATSSGANVLTFGAGSRLTVL.

This clonotype has a count of ten or more. This sequence joins TRBV5-5 and TRBJ2-1, with D maybe TRBD2 (5 bases). The V end was cut by 1 base, the J end by 4 bases, with 12 bases between. The CDR3 sequence is 15 residues long. The germline CDR1 and CDR2 sequences are SGHKS and YYEKEE (reference sequence). CDR3 in amino acids: CASSLSSSPYNEQFF. CDR3 DNA sequence: TGTGCCAGCAGCTTGTCTTCTAGCCCTTACAATGAGCAGTTCTTC. Together with reference TRBV5-5 and TRBJ2-1, the CDR3 gives the full variable domain: DAGVTQSPTHLIKTRGQQVTLRCSPISGHKSVSWYQQVLGQGPQFIFQYYEKEERGRGNFPDRFSARQFPNYSSELNVNALLLGDSALYLCASSLSSSPYNEQFFGPGTRLTVL.

This clonotype was counted between two and nine times. This chain links TRBV4-2 with TRBJ2-3, with TRBD2 as a possible D gene (7 bases). With 0 bases removed from V and 8 bases from J, the gap between germline ends came to 18 bases. In germline, CDR1 is LGHNA, CDR2 YNFKEQ. The CDR3 consists of 16 residues. This chain's CDR3 is CASSQDRGGGAGTQYF. The CDR3 DNA follows: TGTGCCAGCAGCCAAGATCGCGGGGGCGGGGCAGGTACGCAGTATTTT.

This clonotype was seen just once. The chain uses TRBV5-1 and TRBJ2-7, with 9 positions matching TRBD1. Germline CDR1 reads SGHRS; CDR2 reads YFSETQ. V was pared by 2 bases and J by 2 bases, with 5 bases of the junction left unmatched. The CDR3 contains 15 residues. This CDR3 is CASSFGGTGTYEQYF. CDR3 DNA sequence: TGCGCCAGCAGCTTTGGCGGGACAGGGACCTACGAGCAGTACTTC.

The chain has TRBV12-3 or TRBV12-4 and TRBJ2-3; the match to TRBD1 covers 7 bases. The CDR3 is 15 residues long. J was trimmed by 2 bases and V by 4 bases; bases with no gene match: 6. DNA for the CDR3: TGTGCCAGCAGTTCCCACAGGGGTGACACAGATACGCAGTATTTT. Encoded protein: CASSSHRGDTDTQYF.

In its sample, this clonotype was seen a few times. The chain links TRBV9 to TRBJ2-1; D tentatively reads TRBD1 or TRBD2 (5 bases each). V was clipped by 2 bases and J by 0 bases, with 12 bases between them. CDR1 and CDR2 (germline): SGDLS, YYNGEE. This CDR3 spans 16 amino acids. The CDR3 loop reads CASSVRGDLSYNEQFF. DNA for the CDR3: TGTGCCAGCAGCGTTAGAGGGGACCTCTCCTACAATGAGCAGTTCTTC.

The chain carries TRBV7-9 and TRBJ1-2, with D hard to call. Germline loops: CDR1 SEHNR, CDR2 FQNEAQ (reference sequence). The CDR3 runs to 12 residues. With 1 base removed from V and 10 bases from J, the gap between germline ends came to 10 bases. Here the CDR3 DNA reads TGTGCCAGCAGCTTAGAGTTGGATGACTACACCTTC. Protein product: CASSLELDDYTF.

The CDR3 loop reads CASTQGDSGANVLTF. The CDR3 DNA sequence: TGTGCCAGCACCCAGGGGGACTCTGGGGCCAACGTCCTGACTTTC. V is TRBV5-4 and J is TRBJ2-6; 7 nucleotides agree with TRBD1. V lost 6 bases to trimming and J lost 0 bases; unmatched junction nucleotides: 3. CDR1 is SGHNT, CDR2 YYREEE, per germline (reference sequence). This CDR3 region has 15 residues. The complete variable domain, with remaining parts taken from reference TRBV5-4 and TRBJ2-6, reads ETGVTQSPTHLIKTRGQQVTLRCSSQSGHNTVSWYQQALGQGPQFIFQYYREEENGRGNFPPRFSGLQFPNYSSELNVNALELDDSALYLCASTQGDSGANVLTFGAGSRLTVL.

This clonotype has a handful of counts. The V call is TRBV5-5, the J call TRBJ1-5; D gene ambiguous. The CDR3 consists of 13 residues. Germline CDR1 and CDR2: SGHKS and YYEKEE (reference sequence). V shed 3 bases and J shed 15 bases, with 19 bases lying between them. CDR3 sequence reads: CASSSLLGSWGHF. DNA of the CDR3: TGTGCCAGCAGCTCGCTGTTGGGCAGTTGGGGGCATTTT.

The sample holds a few counts of this clonotype. The J gene is TRBJ1-2, the V gene TRBV28; D may be TRBD1 (6 bases). In germline, CDR1 is MDHEN, CDR2 SYDVKM. V was shortened by 10 bases and J by 1 base, with 22 bases between the two germline ends. The CDR3 consists of 16 residues. CDR3 in amino acids: CATTLGQGTYNYGYTF. Written as DNA, the CDR3 is TGTGCCACCACATTGGGCCAGGGGACTTATAACTATGGCTACACCTTC.

This clonotype showed up just a few times. This chain joins TRBV3-1 and TRBJ1-2; D remains ambiguous. The CDR3 extends over 15 amino acids. Trimming left V 0 bases short and J 2 bases short, with 10 bases between. Germline lookup yields CDR1 LGHDT and CDR2 YNNKEL (reference sequence). The CDR3 spells CASSQDARRNYGYTF. The CDR3 DNA sequence: TGTGCCAGCAGCCAAGACGCGAGGAGGAACTATGGCTACACCTTC.

The chain has TRBV4-1 and TRBJ1-5, with 8 bases that match TRBD1. The CDR3 runs to 16 residues. Germline assignment: CDR1 MGHRA and CDR2 YSYEKL. V dropped 3 bases and J dropped 5; count of bases not matched to a gene: 9. CDR3 sequence reads: CASSQGTGLVHQPQHF. In DNA, the CDR3 is TGCGCCAGCAGCCAGGGGACAGGCCTTGTGCATCAGCCCCAGCATTTT.

With regard to this clonotype: The junction does not match germline at one end; this may be a read error. This sequence joins TRBV6-1 and TRBJ1-2; D unresolved. The CDR3 runs 13 residues. Germline loops: CDR1 MNHNS, CDR2 SASEGT. The CDR3 coding sequence is TGTTCCAGCAGCTTAGACAAGAACTATGGCTACACCTTC. Protein: CSSSLDKNYGYTF.

CDR3 DNA sequence: TGTGCCAGCAGTTCAAGCGGGGGACTACCCACAGATACGCAGTATTTT. As protein: CASSSSGGLPTDTQYF. The V and J genes are TRBV12-3 or TRBV12-4 and TRBJ2-3, with 8 bases identical to TRBD2. The CDR3 extends over 16 amino acids. Trimming at V came to 4 bases and at J to 2 bases, leaving 8 bases not matched to a gene.

V is TRBV14 and J is TRBJ1-2; D gene unclear. Germline V lookup: CDR1 SGHDN, CDR2 FVKESK. The CDR3 extends over 18 amino acids. V dropped 0 bases and J dropped 6 bases, with 23 bases sitting between them. The CDR3 DNA reads as TGTGCCAGCAGCCAAGATAACGCAGGACCTTATACTTACAATGGCTACACCTTC. It is translated as CASSQDNAGPYTYNGYTF.

V gene TRBV7-2 combines with J gene TRBJ2-7, with 8 bases matching TRBD2. This CDR3 spans 15 amino acids. The trim removed 5 bases at V and 7 bases at J, leaving 13 bases unmatched. The V gene's germline CDR1 is SGHTA and CDR2 FQGNSA. The CDR3 nucleotides are TGTGCCAGCAGCCCCAGCGGGGGCGCGATCTATGAGCAGTACTTC. Its protein is CASSPSGGAIYEQYF.

This clonotype was picked up many times. The V call is TRBV29-1, the J call TRBJ2-5; D unclear. V gave up 3 bases and J gave up 1 base, with 6 bases separating them. Germline V lookup: CDR1 SQVTM, CDR2 ANQGSEA. CDR3 length: 12 amino acids. The CDR3 bases are TGCAGCGTTGATCCTATCCAAGAGACCCAGTACTTC. It codes for CSVDPIQETQYF.

The chain uses TRBV3-1 and TRBJ2-3; 7 nucleotides line up with TRBD1. The J segment lost 5 bases and the V segment lost 4 bases, leaving 12 bases of the junction unmatched. This CDR3 spans 16 amino acids. Germline V gives CDR1 LGHDT, CDR2 YNNKEL (reference sequence). CDR3 DNA sequence: TGTGCCAGCAGCCGCGAGCCGGGACAGCCAGAAGATACGCAGTATTTT. It yields the protein CASSREPGQPEDTQYF.

The rearrangement joins TRBV7-8 to TRBJ2-5; D might be TRBD1 (5 bases). CDR3 size: 18 residues. Trimming left V 1 base short and J 11 bases short, with 29 bases between. Germline values: CDR1 SGHVS, CDR2 FQNEAQ. CDR3 coding DNA: TGTGCCAGCAGCTTAGTCGTAATACAGGCCTCCCTCGCCAATGAGCAGTACTTC. It yields the protein CASSLVVIQASLANEQYF.

This clonotype was seen ten or more times. The CDR3 DNA sequence: TGTGCCAGCAGCTGGGGACAGGGAGCCAAAAACATTCAGTACTTC. It translates to CASSWGQGAKNIQYF. The chain links TRBV7-2 to TRBJ2-4, with 9 bases aligning to TRBD1. Trimming at V came to 4 bases and at J to 0 bases, leaving 1 base not matched to a gene. Looked up from germline, CDR1 is SGHTA and CDR2 is FQGNSA. The CDR3 is 15 residues long. The full variable domain, completed using reference TRBV7-2 and TRBJ2-4, is GAGVSQSPSNKVTEKGKDVELRCDPISGHTALYWYRQSLGQGLEFLIYFQGNSAPDKSGLPSDRFSAERTGGSVSTLTIQRTQQEDSAVYLCASSWGQGAKNIQYFGAGTRLSVL.

The chain links TRBV7-2 to TRBJ1-5; the D is unclear. The germline V gene encodes CDR1 SGHTA and CDR2 FQGNSA. This CDR3 is 16 amino acids long. V was cut by 1 base and J by 0 bases, with 10 bases left in between. The chain's CDR3 is CASSLESGYSNQPQHF. The CDR3 DNA sequence: TGTGCCAGCAGCTTAGAATCCGGCTATAGCAATCAGCCCCAGCATTTT.

A word on this clonotype: Mismatch with germline at one junction end may stem from a read error. The chain has TRBV9 and TRBJ1-2; possibly TRBD1 for D (6 bases). The CDR3 length is 14 residues. Germline V CDR1 and CDR2: SGDLS, YYNGEE. The CDR3 sequence is CASSGQSSNVGYTF. In DNA form, the CDR3 reads TGCGCCAGCAGCGGACAGAGCTCTAATGTCGGCTACACCTTC.

This clonotype was recorded once. The chain couples TRBV10-3 to TRBJ2-3; D is undetermined. Trimming took off 0 bases at V and 0 bases at J, with 10 bases between the two ends. Germline V CDR1 and CDR2: ENHRY, SYGVKD. This CDR3 contains 16 residues. The CDR3: CAISESGGSSTDTQYF. The CDR3 nucleotides are TGTGCCATCAGTGAGTCGGGCGGTTCTAGCACAGATACGCAGTATTTT.

This clonotype showed up just a few times. The chain carries TRBV27 and TRBJ2-2, with D perhaps TRBD2 (6 bases). Trimming pared 6 bases from V and 4 bases from J, leaving 9 bases between. This CDR3 contains 13 residues. CDR1 is MNHEY and CDR2 is SMNVEV in the germline V gene (reference sequence). The DNA of the CDR3 is TGTGCCAGCAGGCGGGGAGGCACCGGGGAGCTGTTTTTT. Amino acid sequence: CASRRGGTGELFF.

This sequence joins TRBV6-2 or TRBV6-3 and TRBJ1-1; D gene uncertain. This CDR3 region has 15 residues. With 2 bases removed from V and 0 bases from J, the gap between germline ends came to 10 bases. CDR1 is MNHEY and CDR2 is SVGEGT in the germline V gene. In DNA, the CDR3 is TGTGCCAGCAGTTACCGAAGGCCTCTGAACACTGAAGCTTTCTTT. Its translation: CASSYRRPLNTEAFF.

This rearrangement joins TRBV29-1 to TRBJ2-2; a possible D gene is TRBD1 (7 bases). This CDR3 spans 15 amino acids. From germline, CDR1 is SQVTM and CDR2 ANQGSEA. V was pared by 3 bases and J by 1 base, with 12 bases between. Here the CDR3 DNA reads TGCAGCGTTGAGGAGGGGGCAGGGAACACCGGGGAGCTGTTTTTT. It codes for CSVEEGAGNTGELFF.

This chain joins TRBV4-2 and TRBJ2-3; possibly TRBD1 for D (6 bases). This CDR3 is 15 amino acids long. V lost 0 bases and J lost 6, with 13 bases in between. CDR1 and CDR2 from the germline V gene are LGHNA and YNFKEQ. The CDR3 region has the DNA TGTGCCAGCAGCCAAGATCTGCAGGGGTACGATACGCAGTATTTT. Protein product: CASSQDLQGYDTQYF.